This T cell receptor (beta chain) comes out of a study of shared clonotypes between healthy human individuals. Donors included only healthy HIV-negative adults lacking recent acute infections or vaccinations. Study results and caveats: Memory subsets generally showed smaller estimated richness than naive subsets did. Only a few donors were included, so the genetic and exposure-history diversity represented was limited.

About this clone: The antigen remains unidentified.

The authors' processing: ImmunoSEQ gave junction-only sequences without quality scores, so filtering differed. Libraries were prepared by immunoSEQ multiplex PCR; TCRdb keeps only in-frame clonotypes and omits some of them. The V and J calls and the clone size are those of that table, but D and trimming were determined from the DNA. The repertoire has about 1 million clones, approximately 80% of them found once; the top ten carry under 0.65%. The source material was memory CD4+ T cells from PBMCs. The subset is: CD45RA-negative fraction. This receptor was identified in a man aged 18 to 30 in good health. Some clones in this sample may be carry-over from other donors' samples.

The CDR3 loop is CASSLGGVEQYF. CDR3 coding DNA: TGTGCCAGCAGCCTTGGGGGGGTCGAGCAGTACTTC. This chain connects TRBV13 to TRBJ2-7; 7 positions match TRBD2. After removal of 5 bases from V and 6 bases from J, the junction contained 4 bases not matched to a gene. The germline CDR1 and CDR2 sequences are PRHDT and FYEKMQ (reference sequence). The CDR3 loop spans 12 amino acids.